Following are 10 T cell receptor beta chains from one sample sequenced in a study of vaccination and CD4 T cells after COVID-19. Stated treatment: roughly ten-day PBMC culture with coronavirus spike peptide pools or control peptides (ViraFEST assay). Their target antigens are unknown. Cultured CD4+ T cells had their DNA profiled by the Oncomine TCR Beta short-read assay. Each CDR3 protein is one row after TCRdb ran MiXCR on the PCR reads. Of nearly 15,000 distinct CDR3 sequences listed, approximately 49% are singletons. The sequenced sample was CD4+ T cells from blood, cultured in vitro. Receptors originate from a human donor who had recovered from COVID-19.

The chain is built from TRBV20-1 and TRBJ1-5; D unclear. Germline CDR1 and CDR2: DFQATT and SNEGSKA (reference sequence). V lost 2 bases, J lost 7 bases, and 12 bases lay in between. The CDR3 has 13 residues. The CDR3 DNA sequence: TGCAGTGCTAGAAAAGACTGGCGACAGCCCCAGCATTTT. This gives the protein CSARKDWRQPQHF.

The chain combines TRBV7-9 with TRBJ2-3; the D is unclear. Germline lookup yields CDR1 SEHNR and CDR2 FQNEAQ (reference sequence). Trimming stripped 2 bases from V and 6 bases from J, with 9 bases between. This CDR3 is 13 amino acids long. The CDR3 sequence is CASSLLLGDTQYF. The DNA of the CDR3 is TGTGCCAGCAGCTTACTTCTGGGGGATACGCAGTATTTT.

This clonotype has only a few counts. The V call is TRBV15, the J call TRBJ1-3, with 9 bases matching TRBD1. Per germline, CDR1 LNHNV and CDR2 YYDKDF (reference sequence). The J segment lost 16 bases and the V segment lost 1 base, leaving 8 bases of the junction unmatched. This CDR3 region has 13 residues. The CDR3 loop is CATSRGRTGAPYF. The CDR3 DNA is TGTGCCACCAGCAGAGGAAGGACAGGGGCACCTTATTTT. Supplemented by reference TRBV15 and TRBJ1-3, the full variable domain reads DAMVIQNPRYQVTQFGKPVTLSCSQTLNHNVMYWYQQKSSQAPKLLFHYYDKDFNNEADTPDNFQSRRPNTSFCFLDIRSPGLGDTAMYLCATSRGRTGAPYFGEGSWLTVV.

The rearrangement links TRBV20-1 to TRBJ2-1, with a weak D call TRBD2 (5 bases). In germline, CDR1 is DFQATT, CDR2 SNEGSKA (reference sequence). Trimming took off 4 bases at V and 10 bases at J, with 26 bases between the two ends. The CDR3 is 16 residues long. CDR3 in amino acids: CSAKRAAVHSLGEQFF. CDR3 nucleotide sequence: TGCAGTGCTAAGCGAGCGGCAGTTCACAGCCTGGGGGAGCAGTTCTTC.

The chain couples TRBV10-1 to TRBJ2-1, with 7 bases matching TRBD2. The CDR3 is 15 amino acids. V lost 4 bases, J lost 6 bases, and 9 bases stayed unmatched. Germline values: CDR1 WNHNN, CDR2 SYGVQD (reference sequence). CDR3 bases: TGCGCCAGCAGTGGAGACGGCGGGAGAGGCAATGAGCAGTTCTTC. Its protein is CASSGDGGRGNEQFF.

The chain carries TRBV19 and TRBJ1-2; no clear D. Trimming shortened V by 6 bases and J by 4 bases, and 12 bases separated the two germline ends. Germline CDR1 and CDR2: LNHDA and SQIVND (reference sequence). This CDR3 region has 13 residues. The DNA of the CDR3 is TGTGCCAGTAGGCCGACGCTCGGCTATGGCTACACCTTC. Translated, it gives CASRPTLGYGYTF.

V usage is TRBV18 and J usage is TRBJ1-1; 10 nucleotides match TRBD1. Trimming at V came to 4 bases and at J to 6 bases, leaving 8 bases not matched to a gene. This CDR3 is built from 15 residues. Germline V gene lookup returns CDR1 KGHSH and CDR2 LQKENI. CDR3 in amino acids: CASSLGQGREAEAFF. The CDR3 nucleotides read TGTGCCAGCTCACTGGGACAGGGGAGAGAGGCTGAAGCTTTCTTT.

Remarks on this clonotype: Germline and junction disagree at one end, which may indicate a read error. The chain links TRBV7-7 to TRBJ2-7; D perhaps matches TRBD2 (6 bases). CDR1 is SSHAT and CDR2 is FNYEAQ in the germline V gene (reference sequence). The CDR3 totals 14 residues. The DNA for the CDR3 is TGTGCTAGCAGCTCCTCCAGTGGGGCGGGGGAGCAGTACTTC. Translated, it gives CASSSSSGAGEQYF.

The chain recombines TRBV21-1 with TRBJ1-1; the table calls TRBD1, which could not be checked here. TRBV21-1 is marked as a pseudogene. The CDR3 extends over 14 amino acids. CDR3 DNA: TGTGCCAGCAGCGAGAGAGACAGGAACACTGAAGCTTTCTTT. Protein: CASSERDRNTEAFF.

The J gene is TRBJ1-2, the V gene TRBV7-2; 8 nucleotides align to TRBD1. The CDR3 has 15 amino acids. The junction had 10 bases not matched to a gene; V was cut back by 5 bases and J by 5 bases. Germline V gene lookup returns CDR1 SGHTA and CDR2 FQGNSA. The CDR3 loop is CASSAAGGEGYGYTF. DNA for the CDR3: TGTGCCAGCAGCGCTGCAGGGGGCGAGGGATATGGCTACACCTTC.